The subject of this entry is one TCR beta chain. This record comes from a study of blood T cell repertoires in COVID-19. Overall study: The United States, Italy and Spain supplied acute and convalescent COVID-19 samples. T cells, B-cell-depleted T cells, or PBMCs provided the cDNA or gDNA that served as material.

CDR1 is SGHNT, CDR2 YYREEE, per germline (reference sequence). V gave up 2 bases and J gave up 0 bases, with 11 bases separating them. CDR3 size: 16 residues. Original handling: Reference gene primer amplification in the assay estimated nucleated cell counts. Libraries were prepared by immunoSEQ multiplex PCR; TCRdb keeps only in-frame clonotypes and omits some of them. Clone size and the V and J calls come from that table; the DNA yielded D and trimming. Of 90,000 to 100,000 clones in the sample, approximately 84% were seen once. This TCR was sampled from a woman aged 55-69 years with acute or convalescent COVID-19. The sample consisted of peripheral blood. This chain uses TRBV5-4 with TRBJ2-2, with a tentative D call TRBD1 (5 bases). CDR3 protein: CASSLGRGANTGELFF. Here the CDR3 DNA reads TGTGCCAGCAGCTTAGGTAGGGGCGCGAACACCGGGGAGCTGTTTTTT. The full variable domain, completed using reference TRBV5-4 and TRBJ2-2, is ETGVTQSPTHLIKTRGQQVTLRCSSQSGHNTVSWYQQALGQGPQFIFQYYREEENGRGNFPPRFSGLQFPNYSSELNVNALELDDSALYLCASSLGRGANTGELFFGEGSRLTVL.